The rows below give T cell receptor beta chains drawn from one sample of a study of T cell responses to AZD1222 COVID-19 vaccine. Sequencing used immunoSEQ multiplex PCR; TCRdb keeps in-frame clones, though not all of them. The sample yields roughly 180,000 clones, approximately 90% seen once. Source: peripheral blood, taken 28 days after the second AZD1222 dose. These receptors all come from an adult who received the AZD1222 COVID-19 vaccine. The CDR3 runs from the conserved cysteine through the conserved F or W. D genes are given only for firm matches. Not every row has a clone size; where given, it reads once, few, many or a size class.

size: NA; V: TRBV3-1/TRBV3-2; J: TRBJ2-7; D: TRBD1; CDR3: CASSRDRGLYEQYF; DNA: TGTGCCAGCAGCCGGGACAGGGGTCTCTACGAGCAGTACTTC
size: NA; V: TRBV29-1; J: TRBJ2-3; D: NA; CDR3: CSVEQGSTDTQYF; DNA: TGCAGCGTTGAACAGGGGAGCACAGATACGCAGTATTTT
size: NA; V: TRBV6-1; J: TRBJ2-7; D: TRBD2; CDR3: CASSEALTTSAPYEQYF; DNA: TGTGCCAGCAGTGAGGCCCTTACGACTAGCGCCCCCTACGAGCAGTACTTC
size: NA; V: TRBV4-1; J: TRBJ2-7; D: TRBD1; CDR3: CASSQGGQGRGEQYF; DNA: TGCGCCAGCAGCCAGGGGGGACAGGGGAGAGGCGAGCAGTACTTC
size: NA; V: TRBV24-1; J: TRBJ2-1; D: NA; CDR3: CATSTPERSYNEQFF; DNA: TGTGCCACCAGTACCCCGGAGAGGTCCTACAATGAGCAGTTCTTC
size: NA; V: TRBV11-2; J: TRBJ2-7; D: TRBD1; CDR3: CASRAWGTGTYEQYF; DNA: TGTGCCAGCAGGGCTTGGGGGACAGGGACCTACGAGCAGTACTTC
size: NA; V: TRBV3-1/TRBV3-2; J: TRBJ2-2; D: NA; CDR3: CASSQAGGGELFF; DNA: TGTGCCAGCAGCCAGGCCGGTGGCGGGGAGCTGTTTTTT
size: NA; V: TRBV14; J: TRBJ1-2; D: NA; CDR3: CASSPGIPREGYTF; DNA: TGTGCCAGCAGCCCAGGGATCCCCCGGGAGGGCTACACCTTC
size: NA; V: TRBV6-5; J: TRBJ1-4; D: NA; CDR3: CASSSVSPTEKLFF; DNA: TGTGCCAGCAGTTCGGTCTCACCCACCGAAAAACTGTTTTTT
size: once; V: TRBV29-1; J: TRBJ1-2; D: NA; CDR3: CSVEYADYGYTF; DNA: TGCAGCGTTGAGTACGCCGACTATGGCTACACCTTC
size: NA; V: TRBV11-3; J: TRBJ2-1; D: NA; CDR3: CASSLNGGRIYNEQFF; DNA: TGTGCCAGCAGCTTAAATGGGGGCCGTATCTACAATGAGCAGTTCTTC
size: NA; V: TRBV28; J: TRBJ2-7; D: NA; CDR3: CASSYALGAYEQYF; DNA: TGTGCCAGCAGTTACGCCTTGGGGGCCTACGAGCAGTACTTC
size: NA; V: TRBV11-3; J: TRBJ2-5; D: NA; CDR3: CASSFSAGGETQYF; DNA: TGTGCCAGCAGCTTTAGTGCCGGCGGGGAGACCCAGTACTTC
size: NA; V: TRBV27; J: TRBJ1-6; D: NA; CDR3: CASSFISRGASVVPLHF; DNA: TGTGCCAGCAGTTTTATAAGTAGGGGGGCCTCGGTAGTACCCCTCCACTTT
size: NA; V: TRBV28; J: TRBJ1-6; D: TRBD1; CDR3: CASSGKQGARSPLHF; DNA: TGTGCCAGCAGTGGGAAGCAGGGGGCGAGGTCACCCCTCCACTTT
size: NA; V: TRBV27; J: TRBJ2-5; D: NA; CDR3: CASEYQETQYF; DNA: TGTGCCAGCGAGTACCAAGAGACCCAGTACTTC
size: NA; V: TRBV5-5; J: TRBJ1-4; D: TRBD1; CDR3: CASSLGTGGGRANEKLFF; DNA: TGTGCCAGCAGCTTAGGGACAGGGGGCGGGAGAGCTAATGAAAAACTGTTTTTT
size: NA; V: TRBV4-2; J: TRBJ2-4; D: NA; CDR3: CASSQERALNIQYF; DNA: TGTGCCAGCAGCCAAGAGCGAGCCTTAAACATTCAGTACTTC
size: NA; V: TRBV9; J: TRBJ1-1; D: NA; CDR3: CASSVGGGITEAFF; DNA: TGTGCCAGCAGCGTAGGAGGAGGCATCACTGAAGCTTTCTTT
size: NA; V: TRBV4-1; J: TRBJ1-1; D: NA; CDR3: CASSQGGTTMNTEAFF; DNA: TGCGCCAGCAGCCAAGGCGGCACAACTATGAACACTGAAGCTTTCTTT
size: few; V: TRBV4-1; J: TRBJ2-1; D: TRBD2; CDR3: CASSHTSGKVREQFF; DNA: TGCGCCAGCAGCCACACTAGCGGGAAGGTACGAGAGCAGTTCTTC
size: NA; V: TRBV5-1; J: TRBJ2-3; D: NA; CDR3: CASSLKGGPRADTQYF; DNA: TGCGCCAGCAGCCTTAAAGGAGGGCCGAGGGCAGATACGCAGTATTTT
size: NA; V: TRBV7-9; J: TRBJ2-4; D: NA; CDR3: CASSLGESLAKNIQYF; DNA: TGTGCCAGCAGCTTAGGGGAATCCTTAGCCAAAAACATTCAGTACTTC
size: NA; V: TRBV4-1; J: TRBJ1-6; D: TRBD1; CDR3: CASSQIGRQGASYNSPLHF; DNA: TGCGCCAGCAGCCAAATTGGGAGACAGGGGGCCTCCTATAATTCACCCCTCCACTTT
size: NA; V: TRBV3-1/TRBV3-2; J: TRBJ2-3; D: NA; CDR3: CASIYKVGGGTDTQYF; DNA: TGTGCCAGCATCTACAAAGTGGGAGGCGGCACAGATACGCAGTATTTT
size: NA; V: TRBV24-1; J: TRBJ1-4; D: TRBD1; CDR3: CATSDSRRTGTEKLFF; DNA: TGTGCCACCAGTGATTCGCGCCGGACAGGGACCGAAAAACTGTTTTTT
size: NA; V: TRBV28; J: TRBJ2-1; D: TRBD2; CDR3: CASTAMVAGSYNEQFF; DNA: TGTGCCAGCACCGCTATGGTAGCGGGGTCCTACAATGAGCAGTTCTTC
size: NA; V: TRBV14; J: TRBJ2-1; D: TRBD2; CDR3: CASSQDRAGGPRNEQFF; DNA: TGTGCCAGCAGCCAAGATAGGGCGGGAGGGCCGCGGAATGAGCAGTTCTTC
size: NA; V: TRBV9; J: TRBJ1-2; D: NA; CDR3: CASSVDSSYGYTF; DNA: TGTGCCAGCAGCGTGGACAGTTCCTATGGCTACACCTTC
size: once; V: TRBV28; J: TRBJ1-1; D: TRBD1; CDR3: CASSLHRGQNTEAFF; DNA: TGTGCCAGCAGTTTACACAGGGGGCAGAACACTGAAGCTTTCTTT
size: NA; V: TRBV7-2; J: TRBJ2-4; D: NA; CDR3: CASSRGGVAKNIQYF; DNA: TGTGCCAGCAGCAGGGGCGGGGTCGCCAAAAACATTCAGTACTTC
size: NA; V: TRBV7-3; J: TRBJ2-5; D: TRBD2; CDR3: CASSLQRERQETQYF; DNA: TGTGCCAGCAGCCTCCAGCGGGAGAGGCAAGAGACCCAGTACTTC
size: NA; V: TRBV4-2; J: TRBJ2-1; D: TRBD2; CDR3: CASSPGGSGSKYEQFF; DNA: TGTGCCAGCAGCCCCGGGGGAAGCGGGAGTAAATATGAGCAGTTCTTC
size: NA; V: TRBV5-1; J: TRBJ1-6; D: NA; CDR3: CASSSQGNNSPLHF; DNA: TGCGCCAGCAGCTCCCAGGGAAATAATTCACCCCTCCACTTT
size: NA; V: TRBV28; J: TRBJ1-5; D: NA; CDR3: CASTPQGFHQPQHF; DNA: TGTGCCAGCACCCCGCAGGGGTTCCATCAGCCCCAGCATTTT